This is a list of T cell receptor beta chains from one sample in a study of OX40 agonist ivuxolimab in advanced cancers. Sequenced by immunoSEQ multiplex PCR; TCRdb stores in-frame clones only, minus some. The repertoire holds 70,000 or so clones, approximately 78% seen once, with 1.1% in the top ten. The sequencing used CD4+ or CD8+ T cells sorted from blood, collected in a trial of the OX40 agonist ivuxolimab. Receptors originate from an adult with an advanced solid tumor such as melanoma, head and neck, liver or kidney cancer. The CDR3 runs from the conserved cysteine through the conserved F or W. The D gene is left open where the match is weak. Only part of the rows carry a size: once, few, many, or a class if the clone is expanded.

j_call: TRBJ2-2; clone_size: -; v_call: TRBV5-8; d_call: -; cdr3_nt: TGTGCCAGCAGCTTGGTGTCTGTGACTACGAACACCGGGGAGCTGTTTTTT; cdr3_aa: CASSLVSVTTNTGELFF
j_call: TRBJ1-2; clone_size: once; v_call: TRBV28; d_call: -; cdr3_nt: TGTGCCAGCAGTTTACCGGGCAGATACTATGGCTACACCTTC; cdr3_aa: CASSLPGRYYGYTF
j_call: TRBJ2-1; clone_size: -; v_call: TRBV9; d_call: -; cdr3_nt: TGTGCCAGCAGCGTAGAGTCCCCCCGACTAGTCGCCAATGAGCAGTTCTTC; cdr3_aa: CASSVESPRLVANEQFF
j_call: TRBJ2-5; clone_size: -; v_call: TRBV11-3; d_call: -; cdr3_nt: TGTGCCAGCAGCTTAGATCGACCTTTGATGGGTAGTCGGGAGACCCAGTACTTC; cdr3_aa: CASSLDRPLMGSRETQYF
j_call: TRBJ2-7; clone_size: -; v_call: TRBV7-9; d_call: TRBD1; cdr3_nt: TGTGCCAGCAGCTTCGGGACAGCTTCCTACGAGCAGTACTTC; cdr3_aa: CASSFGTASYEQYF
j_call: TRBJ1-5; clone_size: -; v_call: TRBV6-6; d_call: -; cdr3_nt: TGTGCCAGCAGTTACCAGGGGTCGAGTCCCCAGCATTTT; cdr3_aa: CASSYQGSSPQHF
j_call: TRBJ1-3; clone_size: -; v_call: TRBV4-1; d_call: TRBD1; cdr3_nt: TGCGCCAGCAGCCAAGTTGGCGACAGGGCGGACTCTGGAAACACCATATATTTT; cdr3_aa: CASSQVGDRADSGNTIYF
j_call: TRBJ2-1; clone_size: once; v_call: TRBV6-4; d_call: -; cdr3_nt: TGTGCCAGCAGTCGAGGGGGGCTTGGTGAGCAGTTCTTC; cdr3_aa: CASSRGGLGEQFF
j_call: TRBJ2-3; clone_size: -; v_call: TRBV4-2; d_call: -; cdr3_nt: TGTGCCAGCAGCCAAGGGACTTCTGCTAGCACAGATACGCAGTATTTT; cdr3_aa: CASSQGTSASTDTQYF
j_call: TRBJ2-7; clone_size: -; v_call: TRBV11-2; d_call: -; cdr3_nt: TGTGCCAGCAGCTTAGTTTTAGGCCTCACCTACGAGCAGTACTTC; cdr3_aa: CASSLVLGLTYEQYF
j_call: TRBJ2-7; clone_size: once; v_call: TRBV5-1; d_call: -; cdr3_nt: TGCGCCAGCAGAACCCCAGGGGCCTCCTACGAGCAGTACTTC; cdr3_aa: CASRTPGASYEQYF
j_call: TRBJ2-7; clone_size: -; v_call: TRBV11-2; d_call: -; cdr3_nt: TGTGCCAGCAGCTCGGCTAGGCGTACCTACGAGCAGTACTTC; cdr3_aa: CASSSARRTYEQYF
j_call: TRBJ2-3; clone_size: -; v_call: TRBV5-1; d_call: TRBD2; cdr3_nt: TGCGCCAGCAGCTTGGGGTTAGCGGGGGGGCCAGATACGCAGTATTTT; cdr3_aa: CASSLGLAGGPDTQYF
j_call: TRBJ2-3; clone_size: -; v_call: TRBV4-1; d_call: -; cdr3_nt: TGCGCCAGCAGCCGTTCCGGGGGGCCTAGCTCAGATACGCAGTATTTT; cdr3_aa: CASSRSGGPSSDTQYF
j_call: TRBJ2-7; clone_size: -; v_call: TRBV9; d_call: TRBD1; cdr3_nt: TGTGCCAGCAGCGTAGCTACCCAGGGGGCCTACGAGCAGTACTTC; cdr3_aa: CASSVATQGAYEQYF
j_call: TRBJ2-4; clone_size: -; v_call: TRBV5-1; d_call: -; cdr3_nt: TGCGCCAGCAGAGGGGGGGTTTTATCGGCCAAAAACATTCAGTACTTC; cdr3_aa: CASRGGVLSAKNIQYF
j_call: TRBJ2-1; clone_size: -; v_call: TRBV2; d_call: TRBD2; cdr3_nt: TGTGCCAGCGTAAGCGGGACTAGCGGGGGGGCACGGATTGTCAATGAGCAGTTCTTC; cdr3_aa: CASVSGTSGGARIVNEQFF
j_call: TRBJ2-2; clone_size: -; v_call: TRBV27; d_call: -; cdr3_nt: TGTGCCAGCACCCCCCCTGCTGCTAGCGTCACCGGGGAGCTGTTTTTT; cdr3_aa: CASTPPAASVTGELFF
j_call: TRBJ1-6; clone_size: few; v_call: TRBV14; d_call: TRBD1; cdr3_nt: TGTGCCAGCAGCAACTCACCCCCGGGACAGAGGAGGTCCTATAATTCACCCCTCCACTTT; cdr3_aa: CASSNSPPGQRRSYNSPLHF
j_call: TRBJ2-7; clone_size: -; v_call: TRBV5-4; d_call: TRBD1; cdr3_nt: TGTGCCAGCAGCTTGGCGGGGACAGGGGGCGCCGAGCAGTACTTC; cdr3_aa: CASSLAGTGGAEQYF
j_call: TRBJ1-1; clone_size: -; v_call: TRBV11-3; d_call: -; cdr3_nt: TGTGCCAGCAGCTTCGCAGAGAACACTGAAGCTTTCTTT; cdr3_aa: CASSFAENTEAFF
j_call: TRBJ2-2; clone_size: -; v_call: TRBV5-4; d_call: -; cdr3_nt: TGTGCCAGCAGCTTGGTGGGGACGAACACCGGGGAGCTGTTTTTT; cdr3_aa: CASSLVGTNTGELFF
j_call: TRBJ2-3; clone_size: -; v_call: TRBV2; d_call: -; cdr3_nt: TGTGCCAGCACTGAATCGGATACGCAGTATTTT; cdr3_aa: CASTESDTQYF
j_call: TRBJ2-4; clone_size: once; v_call: TRBV9; d_call: -; cdr3_nt: TGTGCCAGCAGCGTATACTTGGGGCAGGATCCAGACATTCAGTACTTC; cdr3_aa: CASSVYLGQDPDIQYF
j_call: TRBJ1-1; clone_size: -; v_call: TRBV19; d_call: TRBD1; cdr3_nt: TGTGCCAGTAGTCGGACAGGGGGTACCACTGAAGCTTTCTTT; cdr3_aa: CASSRTGGTTEAFF